This T cell receptor beta chain derives from a study of tumor-infiltrating lymphocytes in glioblastoma multiforme. Whole-study findings and limits: Functional subtype sorting of these T cells was not performed.

Multiple V-beta primers and a C-beta primer amplified TCRB from RNA. TCRdb redid the calling of the multiplex PCR reads with MiXCR, one entry per CDR3 protein. The data contain approximately 13,000 distinct CDR3 sequences, around 70% of them seen just once; the ten biggest clones take up approximately 28%. As regards this clonotype: Its antigen remains unknown.

Trimming took off 1 base at V and 0 bases at J, with 13 bases between the two ends. Per the germline V gene, CDR1 is DFQATT and CDR2 is SNEGSKA (reference sequence). This CDR3 comprises 15 residues. The sequencing sample was made of brain tumor tissue. This receptor was taken from a male donor with glioblastoma. The V call is TRBV20-1, the J call TRBJ2-7; D is ambiguous. For the CDR3, the DNA is TGCAGTGCTAGAGCCCTGACCTTGAGCTCCTACGAGCAGTACTTC. Encoded protein: CSARALTLSSYEQYF.